The rows below give T cell receptor beta chains drawn from one sample of a study of cytomegalovirus exposure and HLA in healthy donors. The data were produced by immunoSEQ multiplex PCR, yet TCRdb's version contains in-frame clones alone and is incomplete. The sample lists approximately 71,000 clones; approximately 94% were seen once. Material for sequencing was PBMCs. The receptor source for this set is a woman aged 18-30 years in good health and CMV-seronegative. The CDR3 runs from the conserved cysteine through the conserved F or W. A D gene is named only where the DNA matches it firmly. For some rows the clone size is stated as once, few or many, or as a class when expanded; others skip it.

size | D | J | V | DNA | CDR3
- | - | TRBJ1-5 | TRBV6-6 | TGTGCCAGCAGTTACCTAGGGGATCAGCCCCAGCATTTT | CASSYLGDQPQHF
- | - | TRBJ1-1 | TRBV6-5 | TGTGCCAGCAGTTACCCCACACAGGGAATGAACACTGAAGCTTTCTTT | CASSYPTQGMNTEAFF
once | - | TRBJ2-5 | TRBV10-3 | TGTGCCATCAGTGACGCTTTGGGGGCCGGAGAGACCCAGTACTTC | CAISDALGAGETQYF
once | - | TRBJ2-7 | TRBV6-1 | TGTGCCAGCAGTGATATAGGTATTTGGGGCAGTTCCTACGAGCAGTACTTC | CASSDIGIWGSSYEQYF
- | TRBD2 | TRBJ2-5 | TRBV4-3 | TGCGCCAGCAGCCAAGATTCCCGCGGGGGGGCCTGGGAGACCCAGTACTTC | CASSQDSRGGAWETQYF
- | TRBD2 | TRBJ2-5 | TRBV15 | TGTGCCACCAGCAGAGGGGCGGGGGGCCAAGAGACCCAGTACTTC | CATSRGAGGQETQYF
- | - | TRBJ2-2 | TRBV19 | TGTGCCAGTAGTGACGACTACACCGGGGAGCTGTTTTTT | CASSDDYTGELFF
- | - | TRBJ1-4 | TRBV18 | TGTGCCAGCTCACCTAGGAGGGGAACTAATGAAAAACTGTTTTTT | CASSPRRGTNEKLFF
- | TRBD1 | TRBJ1-1 | TRBV18 | TGTGCCAGCTCAAAACGACAGGGGGCGAACACTGAAGCTTTCTTT | CASSKRQGANTEAFF
- | TRBD2 | TRBJ2-7 | TRBV7-8 | TGTGCCAGCAGCTTTCCTCGGGGGGGAGAAGATGGGGTGGGGAATTACGAGCAGTACTTC | CASSFPRGGEDGVGNYEQYF
- | - | TRBJ2-3 | TRBV4-1 | TGCGCCAGCAGCCACCGACTGAATCCCACAGATACGCAGTATTTT | CASSHRLNPTDTQYF
- | TRBD1 | TRBJ2-5 | TRBV29-1 | TGCAGCGTTGAAAGCGCGATGGCAGGGGGCAAGGTGACCCAGTACTTC | CSVESAMAGGKVTQYF
- | TRBD2 | TRBJ2-3 | TRBV5-8 | TGTGCCAGCAGCTTGGAACTAGCGGGGGGGGGCACAGATACGCAGTATTTT | CASSLELAGGGTDTQYF
once | TRBD1 | TRBJ2-2 | TRBV15 | TGTGCCACCAGCAGAGATCTAGGGACAGCGAACACCGGGGAGCTGTTTTTT | CATSRDLGTANTGELFF
- | - | TRBJ2-7 | TRBV7-9 | TGTGCCAGCAGAAGGGGGTACGAGCAGTACTTC | CASRRGYEQYF
- | TRBD1 | TRBJ1-2 | TRBV28 | TGTGCCAGCAGTTCATTCGGACAGGCGAATAACTATGGCTACACCTTC | CASSSFGQANNYGYTF
once | TRBD1 | TRBJ2-6 | TRBV27 | TGTGCCAGCAGTTTATTCGGCAGGGGGATTACTGGGGCCAACGTCCTGACTTTC | CASSLFGRGITGANVLTF
- | - | TRBJ2-7 | TRBV11-2 | TGTGCCAGCAGCTTACTCAGGGGGGCCTACGAGCAGTACTTC | CASSLLRGAYEQYF
- | TRBD2 | TRBJ2-3 | TRBV7-2 | TGTGCCAGCAGCCCCGGCAGCGGGAGGGCCGGAGGAGATACGCAGTATTTT | CASSPGSGRAGGDTQYF
- | - | TRBJ2-5 | TRBV5-8 | TGTGCCAGCAGCTGGGACTGGAGAGGAGCCCAGTACTTC | CASSWDWRGAQYF
- | - | TRBJ2-7 | TRBV27 | TGTGCCAGCAGGTATAGTTCTAACGGGAACTACGAGCAGTACTTC | CASRYSSNGNYEQYF
- | TRBD1 | TRBJ2-2 | TRBV7-2 | TGTGCCAGCAGCTTTCGACTTAGGGGGCGACGGAGCACCGGGGAGCTGTTTTTT | CASSFRLRGRRSTGELFF
- | TRBD2 | TRBJ2-7 | TRBV5-5 | TGTGCCAGCAGTCTGAGGACTAGTCGGGACGAGCAGTACTTC | CASSLRTSRDEQYF
- | TRBD1 | TRBJ1-2 | TRBV19 | TGTGCCAGTAGTATACCAACAGGGGGAAAAACCTATGGCTACACCTTC | CASSIPTGGKTYGYTF
- | - | TRBJ1-6 | TRBV6-5 | TGTGCCAGCAGTTCCCCAAGAACAGATAATTCACCCCTCCACTTT | CASSSPRTDNSPLHF
- | - | TRBJ1-6 | TRBV7-2 | TGTGCCAGCAGTCGTGTCGGGAGCTCCTATAATTCACCCCTCCACTTT | CASSRVGSSYNSPLHF
- | - | TRBJ2-5 | TRBV27 | TGTGCCAGCAGTCCCTTTAGAGGCTCTACCCAAGAGACCCAGTACTTC | CASSPFRGSTQETQYF
- | TRBD1 | TRBJ1-5 | TRBV5-1 | TGCGCCAGCAGCTTGGATACAGGGGGCGGGCAGCCCCAGCATTTT | CASSLDTGGGQPQHF
- | TRBD2 | TRBJ2-7 | TRBV4-2 | TGTGCCAGCAGCATCGGGACTAGCGGGGCTTACGAGCAGTACTTC | CASSIGTSGAYEQYF
- | - | TRBJ1-5 | TRBV19 | TGTGCCAGTAGTTCTCAGGGGAATCAGCCCCAGCATTTT | CASSSQGNQPQHF
once | TRBD1 | TRBJ1-5 | TRBV2 | TGTGCCAGCCGGACAGGGCCCAATCAGCCCCAGCATTTT | CASRTGPNQPQHF
- | TRBD2 | TRBJ2-3 | TRBV6-1 | TGTGCCAGCAGTGAAGCAGCCAGCGGGGGGGCCGGTACGCAGTATTTT | CASSEAASGGAGTQYF
- | - | TRBJ2-2 | TRBV15 | TGTGCCACCAGCACGCCCGGGACACACACCGGGGAGCTGTTTTTT | CATSTPGTHTGELFF
- | - | TRBJ1-2 | TRBV6-5 | TGTGCCAGCAGTTATGCGGCAGGGGAGGGTTATGGCTACACCTTC | CASSYAAGEGYGYTF
- | - | TRBJ1-2 | TRBV7-9 | TGTGCCAGCAGCCCTATTGTTTCCAGGGATCGTGGCTACACCTTC | CASSPIVSRDRGYTF
- | - | TRBJ1-2 | TRBV4-2 | TGTGCCAGCAGCCAAGATAGGGCAGGGGAAAACTATGGCTACACCTTC | CASSQDRAGENYGYTF
- | TRBD2 | TRBJ2-3 | TRBV27 | TGTGCCAGCAGTCGTATAGCGGGAAGCACAGATACGCAGTATTTT | CASSRIAGSTDTQYF
- | - | TRBJ2-7 | TRBV6-5 | TGTGCCAGCAGTGGTGGCAGGGCAAGGGAGCAGTACTTC | CASSGGRAREQYF
once | - | TRBJ1-3 | TRBV9 | TGTGCCAGCAGCGCCGCAGGGGCTGCTGGAAACACCATATATTTT | CASSAAGAAGNTIYF
few | - | TRBJ2-3 | TRBV7-3 | TGTGCCAGCAGCTTAGGACTTTCCACAGATACGCAGTATTTT | CASSLGLSTDTQYF
- | TRBD1 | TRBJ2-5 | TRBV15 | TGTGCCACCAGCCCGGGACAGGGGACCCCGGACCAAGAGACCCAGTACTTC | CATSPGQGTPDQETQYF
- | - | TRBJ1-1 | TRBV27 | TGTGCCAGCAGTTCGTACACTGAAGCTTTCTTT | CASSSYTEAFF
- | TRBD2 | TRBJ2-1 | TRBV11-3 | TGTGCCAGCAGCCGGACTAGCAATGAGCAGTTCTTC | CASSRTSNEQFF
- | - | TRBJ1-5 | TRBV9 | TGTGCCAGCAGCCCGGGGGGTAAAGTGGGTCAGCCCCAGCATTTT | CASSPGGKVGQPQHF
- | - | TRBJ2-7 | TRBV10-3 | TGTGCCACCTATTCGAGGACAGTCTACGAGCAGTACTTC | CATYSRTVYEQYF
- | TRBD1 | TRBJ2-2 | TRBV9 | TGTGCCAGCAGCGCGACAGGGGACACCGGGGAGCTGTTTTTT | CASSATGDTGELFF
- | TRBD1 | TRBJ1-5 | TRBV7-6 | TGTGCCAGCAGCTTAGGCTTGCGGGACAGTAATCAGCCCCAGCATTTT | CASSLGLRDSNQPQHF
- | TRBD1 | TRBJ1-1 | TRBV5-1 | TGCGCCAGCAGCAAACTTACAGGGGCGGATGAAGCTTTCTTT | CASSKLTGADEAFF
- | TRBD1 | TRBJ2-3 | TRBV5-6 | TGTGCCAGCAGCATAAGACAGGGAAGAACCGATACGCAGTATTTT | CASSIRQGRTDTQYF
- | TRBD2 | TRBJ2-7 | TRBV7-9 | TGTGCCAGCAGCCGTGACAGCGGGGCGGGGGAGCAGTACTTC | CASSRDSGAGEQYF
- | TRBD2 | TRBJ2-7 | TRBV6-6 | TGTGCCAGCAGTTACTCGCGGGAGGCTGACGAGCAGTACTTC | CASSYSREADEQYF
- | - | TRBJ2-5 | TRBV5-5 | TGTGCCAGCAGCTTGGTAGGAGGAGAGACCCAGTACTTC | CASSLVGGETQYF
- | - | TRBJ2-5 | TRBV9 | TGTGCCAGCAGTTCCTCCCCGGGGAAGGTGGAAGAGACCCAGTACTTC | CASSSSPGKVEETQYF
- | - | TRBJ1-2 | TRBV4-1 | TGCGCCAGCAGCCAAGATCAAGGACTGTTATATGGCTACACCTTC | CASSQDQGLLYGYTF